These 18 T cell receptor beta chains were all obtained from the same sample, sequenced in a study of blood T cell repertoires in COVID-19. The table came from immunoSEQ multiplex PCR; TCRdb's copy has only in-frame clones and leaves some out. The sample carries 270,000 or so clones, 70% to 90% recorded once. The sequenced sample was peripheral blood. These receptors were obtained from a woman in her thirties with active or convalescent COVID-19.

This clone was picked up one time. The chain recombines TRBV11-2 with TRBJ1-1, with 8 bases identical to TRBD1. This CDR3 contains 17 residues. Germline V gene data show CDR1 as SGHAT and CDR2 as FQNNGV. V was pared by 1 base and J by 0 bases, with 7 bases of the junction left unmatched. Here the CDR3 DNA reads TGTGCCAGCAGCTTAGGGACGGACAGGGCGGTGAACACTGAAGCTTTCTTT. It encodes CASSLGTDRAVNTEAFF.

The chain carries TRBV9 and TRBJ2-1, with 7 positions matching TRBD2. The ends lost 0 bases at V and 5 bases at J; junction bases unmatched: 5. The CDR3 consists of 15 residues. Germline CDR1 and CDR2: SGDLS and YYNGEE. CDR3 DNA: TGTGCCAGCAGCGTAGTAGCGGGCGGGCACAATGAGCAGTTCTTC. This translates into CASSVVAGGHNEQFF.

This chain joins TRBV5-8 and TRBJ2-3; possible D gene TRBD1, 5 bases. The CDR3 is 17 residues long. The germline V gene encodes CDR1 SGHTS and CDR2 YDEGEE. Trimming left V 5 bases short and J 2 bases short, with 21 bases between. The CDR3 sequence: CASSLKAQGSYTDTQYF. The CDR3 DNA sequence: TGTGCCAGCAGTCTGAAGGCCCAGGGCAGTTACACAGATACGCAGTATTTT.

V is TRBV14 and J is TRBJ1-3, with 8 positions matching TRBD1. Germline V lookup: CDR1 SGHDN, CDR2 FVKESK. J lost 0 bases, V lost 4 bases, and 8 bases had no gene match. The length of the CDR3 is 17 residues. The CDR3 coding sequence is TGTGCCAGCAGCCCAGGACAGGGTTTTAGCTCTGGAAACACCATATATTTT. Protein product: CASSPGQGFSSGNTIYF.

The rearrangement links TRBV21-1 to TRBJ2-1; TRBD1, as called in the table, went unchecked against the DNA. TRBV21-1 has pseudogene status. The CDR3 has 14 amino acids. This CDR3 reads CASSNGTGGNEQFF. In DNA form, the CDR3 reads TGTGCCAGCAGCAACGGGACAGGGGGGAATGAGCAGTTCTTC.

The V call is TRBV18, the J call TRBJ2-7; TRBD2 aligns across 15 bases. This CDR3 contains 17 residues. The germline V gene encodes CDR1 KGHSH and CDR2 LQKENI. Trimming removed 4 bases from V and 5 bases from J; junction bases left unmatched: 9. CDR3 loop: CASSLWTSGGDRDEQYF. The CDR3, as DNA: TGTGCCAGCTCACTCTGGACTAGCGGGGGGGACCGCGACGAGCAGTACTTC.

V is TRBV2 and J is TRBJ2-7, with D possibly TRBD2 on 7 matching bases. V lost 1 base, J lost 1 base, and 11 bases lay in between. CDR3 length equals 15 residues. Looked up from germline, CDR1 is SNHLY and CDR2 is FYNNEI. For the CDR3, the DNA is TGTGCCAGCAGTGAAGTACGGGGGGCATCCTACGAGCAGTACTTC. Translating gives CASSEVRGASYEQYF. Combining the CDR3 with reference TRBV2 and TRBJ2-7 gives the whole variable domain EPEVTQTPSHQVTQMGQEVILRCVPISNHLYFYWYRQILGQKVEFLVSFYNNEISEKSEIFDDQFSVERPDGSNFTLKIRSTKLEDSAMYFCASSEVRGASYEQYFGPGTRLTVT.

J is TRBJ1-2 and V is TRBV7-9; no reliable D call. This CDR3 region has 14 residues. Germline CDR1 SEHNR, CDR2 FQNEAQ (reference sequence). The germline V and J ends were trimmed by 2 bases and 6 bases, with 13 bases remaining between them. CDR3 in DNA: TGTGCCAGCAGCTTAAGTCCAGGCCCCCATGGCTACACCTTC. This sequence encodes CASSLSPGPHGYTF. Using reference TRBV7-9 and TRBJ1-2 for the parts outside the CDR3, the full variable domain is DTGVSQNPRHKITKRGQNVTFRCDPISEHNRLYWYRQTLGQGPEFLTYFQNEAQLEKSRLLSDRFSAERPKGSFSTLEIQRTEQGDSAMYLCASSLSPGPHGYTFGSGTRLTVV.

The genes are TRBV9 and TRBJ2-7, with D uncertain. The CDR3 has 13 residues. Germline CDR1 is SGDLS and CDR2 is YYNGEE. Trimming pared 0 bases from V and 9 bases from J, leaving 13 bases between. CDR3 DNA sequence: TGTGCCAGCAGCGTAGAAGACATCAGCAGGCAGTACTTC. Translated, it gives CASSVEDISRQYF.

The chain recombines TRBV18 with TRBJ2-7, with 7 bases identical to TRBD2. The ends lost 3 bases at V and 2 bases at J; junction bases unmatched: 4. The CDR3 extends over 14 amino acids. Germline V gene lookup returns CDR1 KGHSH and CDR2 LQKENI. CDR3 in amino acids: CASSPGLPPYEQYF. The CDR3 DNA is TGTGCCAGCTCACCGGGACTACCGCCCTACGAGCAGTACTTC.

The rearrangement uses TRBV12-3 or TRBV12-4 and TRBJ1-2; D gene unclear. The CDR3 totals 11 residues. V was pared by 7 bases and J by 8 bases, with 11 bases between. CDR3 in DNA: TGTGCCAGCAAAAAAAAGAGGGGCTACACCTTC. This codes for CASKKKRGYTF.

In this sample, this clone turned up once. The rearrangement links TRBV6-1 to TRBJ1-2; D is ambiguous. V lost 3 bases to trimming and J lost 5 bases, with 7 bases between them. The CDR3 is made up of 12 amino acids. Germline V CDR1 and CDR2: MNHNS, SASEGT. CDR3 sequence reads: CASSERDYGYTF. As DNA, the CDR3 is TGTGCCAGCAGTGAGAGGGATTATGGCTACACCTTC.

The rearrangement uses TRBV7-3 and TRBJ2-3; D is perhaps TRBD2 (6 bases). V was trimmed by 6 bases and J by 1 base, leaving 11 bases between them. The CDR3 has 14 residues. From germline, CDR1 is SGHTA and CDR2 FQGTGA. CDR3 nucleotide sequence: TGTGCCAGCAGTGAGATAGCGGGCACAGATACGCAGTATTTT. Translated, it gives CASSEIAGTDTQYF.

The V gene is TRBV2, the J gene TRBJ1-4, with 7 bases identical to TRBD1. Germline-derived CDR1 and CDR2 are SNHLY and FYNNEI. V lost 8 bases to trimming and J lost 4 bases; unmatched junction nucleotides: 4. The CDR3 has 13 amino acids. CDR3 in DNA: TGTGCCAGCCTAAGGGGGCTTAATGAAAAACTGTTTTTT. Protein product: CASLRGLNEKLFF.

This clone was seen a single time. This sequence joins TRBV4-3 and TRBJ1-2; D gene uncertain. Germline-derived CDR1 and CDR2 are LGHNA and YSLEER. The ends were cut back, 0 bases at V and 5 bases at J, with 10 bases in the middle. This CDR3 comprises 14 residues. In nucleotides, the CDR3 is TGCGCCAGCAGCCAAGATCGCAGGAATTATGGCTACACCTTC. Translation: CASSQDRRNYGYTF.

The V gene is TRBV5-4, the J gene TRBJ2-7; TRBD2 aligns across 15 bases. This CDR3 spans 18 amino acids. The germline V gene has CDR1 SGHNT and CDR2 YYREEE (reference sequence). Trimming at V came to 2 bases and at J to 0 bases, leaving 6 bases not matched to a gene. The CDR3: CASSFKGLAGGPSYEQYF. The CDR3 DNA is TGTGCCAGCAGCTTCAAGGGACTAGCGGGGGGTCCCTCCTACGAGCAGTACTTC.

This chain joins TRBV6-1 and TRBJ1-3; D is uncertain. The CDR3 consists of 11 residues. Trimming pared 3 bases from V and 10 bases from J, leaving 7 bases between. Germline CDR1 and CDR2: MNHNS and SASEGT. CDR3 sequence reads: CASSDFATIYF. For the CDR3, the DNA is TGTGCCAGCAGTGATTTTGCGACCATATATTTT.

The V gene is TRBV9, the J gene TRBJ2-1, with 10 positions matching TRBD1. V was pared by 4 bases and J by 5 bases, with 6 bases of the junction left unmatched. This CDR3 has 15 residues. Germline-derived CDR1 and CDR2 are SGDLS and YYNGEE. CDR3 bases: TGTGCCAGCAGCTCTCCGGGACAGGGGAACAATGAGCAGTTCTTC. This codes for CASSSPGQGNNEQFF.